This is a list of T cell receptor beta chains from one sample in a study of blood T cell repertoires in COVID-19. Sequencing was performed with immunoSEQ multiplex PCR; in TCRdb, only in-frame clones are kept and a portion is missing. The sample includes a few hundred thousand clones, around 88% of them seen just once. Sequencing used peripheral blood. The origin of the receptors is a woman aged 60 to 75 with COVID-19, enrolled during active disease. CDR3s include the opening cysteine and the closing phenylalanine or tryptophan. The order of the fields is V gene, J gene, D gene, clone size, CDR3 protein, CDR3 DNA. D genes are given only for firm matches. Size is omitted from some rows. Given values are once, few, many or a class for expanded clones.

TRBV18,TRBJ1-1,TRBD1,.,CASSAGQGAEAFF,TGTGCCAGCTCAGCCGGACAGGGCGCTGAAGCTTTCTTT
TRBV5-8,TRBJ2-3,TRBD2,.,CASRKAGAGGQYF,TGTGCCAGCAGAAAAGCGGGGGCTGGAGGGCAGTATTTT
TRBV6-2/TRBV6-3,TRBJ2-4,TRBD1,once,CASSHWTGLDIQYF,TGTGCCAGCAGTCACTGGACAGGCTTGGACATTCAGTACTTC
TRBV6-5,TRBJ1-1,TRBD1,.,CASRLFQGAGTEAFF,TGTGCCAGCAGACTATTTCAGGGGGCTGGGACTGAAGCTTTCTTT
TRBV30,TRBJ2-7,.,.,CAWSARNRVPYEQYF,TGTGCCTGGAGTGCCAGAAACAGGGTCCCCTACGAGCAGTACTTC
TRBV2,TRBJ2-3,TRBD2,once,CASSGTSGVTDTQYF,TGTGCCAGCAGTGGGACTAGCGGGGTCACAGATACGCAGTATTTT
TRBV28,TRBJ2-3,TRBD1,.,CASSYRTGGPDTQYF,TGTGCCAGCAGTTATCGGACAGGGGGCCCAGATACGCAGTATTTT
TRBV19,TRBJ1-1,.,.,CASSFPDSPNTEAFF,TGTGCCAGTAGTTTCCCGGACAGCCCCAACACTGAAGCTTTCTTT
TRBV27,TRBJ2-7,TRBD1,.,CASSLRQGGDEQYF,TGTGCCAGCAGTTTACGACAGGGGGGCGACGAGCAGTACTTC
TRBV5-5,TRBJ1-2,.,.,CASSLVVVSGGYTF,TGTGCCAGCAGCTTGGTCGTGGTAAGCGGTGGCTACACCTTC
TRBV11-2,TRBJ1-2,TRBD1,.,CASRANRGRNYGYTF,TGTGCCAGCAGGGCTAACAGGGGGCGGAACTATGGCTACACCTTC
TRBV27,TRBJ1-6,.,.,CASSRTPTGSNSPLHF,TGTGCCAGCAGTCGCACGCCCACAGGGTCAAATTCACCCCTCCACTTT
TRBV30,TRBJ1-2,.,.,CAWSVGGRNGYTF,TGTGCCTGGAGTGTCGGGGGGCGGAATGGCTACACCTTC
TRBV3-1/TRBV3-2,TRBJ1-2,.,.,CASSQGTFKGGYTF,TGTGCCAGCAGCCAAGGGACGTTCAAGGGGGGCTACACCTTC
TRBV4-1,TRBJ2-5,TRBD2,many,CASSQDHRGGQETQYF,TGCGCCAGCAGCCAAGATCATCGGGGGGGGCAAGAGACCCAGTACTTC
TRBV4-1,TRBJ2-3,.,.,CASSQWGTSTDTQYF,TGCGCCAGCAGCCAATGGGGGACTAGCACAGATACGCAGTATTTT
TRBV6-5,TRBJ2-3,.,once,CASTEGISDTQYF,TGTGCCAGCACCGAGGGTATTTCTGATACGCAGTATTTT
TRBV19,TRBJ1-4,.,.,CASSIDGFSGEKLFF,TGTGCCAGTAGTATAGACGGGTTTAGCGGAGAAAAACTGTTTTTT
TRBV9,TRBJ2-3,.,.,CASSYQGFTDTQYF,TGTGCCAGCAGCTATCAGGGGTTCACAGATACGCAGTATTTT
TRBV7-3,TRBJ2-1,TRBD2,once,CASSSNTGTSNEQFF,TGTGCCAGCAGCTCAAATACCGGGACTAGCAATGAGCAGTTCTTC
TRBV6-5,TRBJ1-6,.,.,CASRERTRDSPLHF,TGTGCCAGCAGAGAGAGGACTCGCGATTCACCCCTCCACTTT
TRBV7-6,TRBJ1-5,.,.,CASSPPGQPQHF,TGTGCCAGCAGCCCCCCCGGTCAGCCCCAGCATTTT
TRBV7-3,TRBJ1-5,.,.,CASSLDRFQPQHF,TGTGCCAGCAGCCTAGACAGGTTCCAGCCCCAGCATTTT
TRBV5-1,TRBJ2-5,TRBD1,.,CASTGTAQETQYF,TGCGCCAGCACCGGGACAGCCCAAGAGACCCAGTACTTC
TRBV11-2,TRBJ1-2,.,.,CASSLGSRVVGYTF,TGTGCCAGCAGCTTAGGATCCAGGGTTGTAGGCTACACCTTC
TRBV5-8,TRBJ2-1,.,.,CASSLEGVEQFF,TGTGCCAGCAGCTTGGAGGGGGTTGAGCAGTTCTTC
TRBV10-3,TRBJ2-1,TRBD2,.,CAIIGLADYNEQFF,TGTGCCATTATAGGACTAGCCGATTACAATGAGCAGTTCTTC
TRBV4-3,TRBJ2-5,.,.,CASSQENQESRTQYF,TGCGCCAGCAGCCAAGAAAACCAGGAATCGCGGACCCAGTACTTC
TRBV7-6,TRBJ2-7,.,.,CASRPSLDYSYEQYF,TGTGCCAGCAGGCCCTCCCTGGACTACTCCTACGAGCAGTACTTC
TRBV9,TRBJ2-3,.,.,CASSVEGSSFTDTQYF,TGTGCCAGCAGCGTAGAGGGGTCATCGTTCACAGATACGCAGTATTTT
TRBV11-2,TRBJ2-1,.,.,CASSLGTAYNEQFF,TGTGCCAGCAGCTTAGGGACAGCCTACAATGAGCAGTTCTTC
TRBV4-3,TRBJ2-6,TRBD2,.,CASSPLGGSGGSGANVLTF,TGCGCCAGCAGCCCCCTAGGCGGTAGCGGGGGTTCTGGGGCCAACGTCCTGACTTTC
TRBV30,TRBJ2-5,.,.,CAWGRVLETQYF,TGTGCCTGGGGCAGGGTTCTCGAGACCCAGTACTTC
TRBV7-6,TRBJ1-6,.,.,CASSLTGPGISPLHF,TGTGCCAGCAGCTTAACAGGTCCTGGGATTTCACCCCTCCACTTT
TRBV5-1,TRBJ1-1,.,few,CASSPRGGTEAFF,TGCGCCAGCAGCCCGCGGGGGGGTACTGAAGCTTTCTTT
TRBV7-2,TRBJ2-1,TRBD2,.,CASSPLAGGWDEQFF,TGTGCCAGCAGCCCTCTAGCGGGGGGATGGGATGAGCAGTTCTTC
TRBV12-3/TRBV12-4,TRBJ1-3,.,few,CASSFRSGNTIYF,TGTGCCAGCAGTTTCCGGTCCGGAAACACCATATATTTT
TRBV27,TRBJ1-6,TRBD1,.,CASSYRTGDSPLHF,TGTGCCAGCAGCTATAGGACAGGGGATTCACCCCTCCACTTT
TRBV4-2,TRBJ2-5,.,.,CASTTSGQETQYF,TGTGCCAGCACCACGAGCGGTCAAGAGACCCAGTACTTC
TRBV7-9,TRBJ1-2,.,.,CASITGGNSDGGYTF,TGTGCCAGCATCACGGGGGGGAACTCAGACGGTGGCTACACCTTC
TRBV6-1,TRBJ1-2,.,.,CASSEIWASYGYTF,TGTGCCAGCAGTGAAATATGGGCCAGCTATGGCTACACCTTC